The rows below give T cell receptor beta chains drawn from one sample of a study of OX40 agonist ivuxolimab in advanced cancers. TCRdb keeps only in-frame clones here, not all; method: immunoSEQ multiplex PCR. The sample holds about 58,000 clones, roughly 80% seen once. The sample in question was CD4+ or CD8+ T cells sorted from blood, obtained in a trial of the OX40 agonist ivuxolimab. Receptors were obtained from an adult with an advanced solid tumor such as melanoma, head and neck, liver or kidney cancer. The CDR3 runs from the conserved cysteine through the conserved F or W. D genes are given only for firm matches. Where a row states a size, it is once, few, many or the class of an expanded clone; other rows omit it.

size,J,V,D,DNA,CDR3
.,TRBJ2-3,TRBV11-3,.,TGTGCCAGCAGCTTAGAGGTTAGCACAGATACGCAGTATTTT,CASSLEVSTDTQYF
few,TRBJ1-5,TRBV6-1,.,TGTGCCAGCAGTGAAGAGACGCCTGGCAGCAATCAGCCCCAGCATTTT,CASSEETPGSNQPQHF
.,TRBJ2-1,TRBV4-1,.,TGCGCCAGCAGCCAAGTTCGCCGGGAGAGGGAAAATGAGCAGTTCTTC,CASSQVRRERENEQFF
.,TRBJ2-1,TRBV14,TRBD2,TGTGCCAGCAGTCCCCAAGCGACTAGCGCCTACAATGAGCAGTTCTTC,CASSPQATSAYNEQFF
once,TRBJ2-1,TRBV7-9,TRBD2,TGTGCCAGCAGCTCTTGGACTAGCGGGAACTACAATGAGCAGTTCTTC,CASSSWTSGNYNEQFF
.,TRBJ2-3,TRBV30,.,TGTGCCTGGAGTGGATTGGGGAGCCGCACAGATACGCAGTATTTT,CAWSGLGSRTDTQYF
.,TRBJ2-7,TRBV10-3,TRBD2,TGTGCCATCAGTGACCCGACAGGGGGCGCGGGGACTAGCGGGAGTTACGAGCAGTACTTC,CAISDPTGGAGTSGSYEQYF
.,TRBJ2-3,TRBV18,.,TGTGCCAGCTCCAGATACGTAGAAGATACGCAGTATTTT,CASSRYVEDTQYF
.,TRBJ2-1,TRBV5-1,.,TGCGCCAGCAGGTATACCAGACAGGCCATCTCCTACAATGAGCAGTTCTTC,CASRYTRQAISYNEQFF
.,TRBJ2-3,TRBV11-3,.,TGTGCCAGCAGCTTAGCTCCGGTCGGAGGTTTCGCAGATACGCAGTATTTT,CASSLAPVGGFADTQYF
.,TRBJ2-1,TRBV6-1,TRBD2,TGTGCCAGCAGTGACGGACTAGCGGGGAACAATGAGCAGTTCTTC,CASSDGLAGNNEQFF
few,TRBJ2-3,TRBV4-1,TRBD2,TGCGCCAGCAGCCGGGACTACATCGGAGGGCCTCGCTTCACAGATACGCAGTATTTT,CASSRDYIGGPRFTDTQYF
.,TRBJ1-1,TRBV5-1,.,TGCGCCAGCAGCTTGGCCATTAACACTGAAGCTTTCTTT,CASSLAINTEAFF
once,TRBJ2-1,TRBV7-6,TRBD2,TGTGCCAGCAGCCGGGGCCGGGAGGTTGGTGAGCAGTTCTTC,CASSRGREVGEQFF
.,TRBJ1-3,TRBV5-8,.,TGTGCCAGCAGCTTGGCCCATGGCGGCTCTGGAAACACCATATATTTT,CASSLAHGGSGNTIYF
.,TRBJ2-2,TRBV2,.,TGTGCCAGCAGTGTAGGGGGCGGGGGGACCGGGGAGCTGTTTTTT,CASSVGGGGTGELFF
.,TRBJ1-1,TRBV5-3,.,TGTGCCAGAAGCCCGAGACAGGTAGAAGCTTTCTTT,CARSPRQVEAFF
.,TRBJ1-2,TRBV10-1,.,TGCGCCAGCAGTGGGAACAGGAGGGACTACTATGGCTACACCTTC,CASSGNRRDYYGYTF
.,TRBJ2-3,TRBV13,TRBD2,TGTGCCAGCAGCTTAGGCCTAAGCGTAGATAGCGGGACTTACACAGATACGCAGTATTTT,CASSLGLSVDSGTYTDTQYF
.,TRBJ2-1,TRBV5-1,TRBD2,TGCGCCAGCAGCTTGGTAGCGGGAGACAATGAGCAGTTCTTC,CASSLVAGDNEQFF
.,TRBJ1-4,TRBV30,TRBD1,TGTGCCTGGAGGGCAGGGGGCAGAGGTTTGAATGAAAAACTGTTTTTT,CAWRAGGRGLNEKLFF
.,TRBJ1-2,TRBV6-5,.,TGTGCCAGCAGTCGGCAGGGGTTGGGATACACCTTC,CASSRQGLGYTF
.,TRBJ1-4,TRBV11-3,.,TGTGCCAGCAGCGCCCAAAGCACTAATGAAAAACTGTTTTTT,CASSAQSTNEKLFF
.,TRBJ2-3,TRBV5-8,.,TGTGCCAGCAGCCTTTCAGCTGATACGCAGTATTTT,CASSLSADTQYF
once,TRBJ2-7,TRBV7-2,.,TGTGCCAGCAGCTCTAGTTGGGGGGACGAGCAGTACTTC,CASSSSWGDEQYF
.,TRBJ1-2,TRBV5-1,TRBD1,TGCGCCAGCAGCTTGGCCCCGCACTCGCAGGGGGCGGGCTATGGCTACACCTTC,CASSLAPHSQGAGYGYTF
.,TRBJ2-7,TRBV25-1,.,TGTGCCAGCAGTGACGTTCGAGCGTATCCCTACGAGCAGTACTTC,CASSDVRAYPYEQYF
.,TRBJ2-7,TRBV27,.,TGTGCCAGCAGCTCAGGGGTTGGGTCCTACGAGCAGTACTTC,CASSSGVGSYEQYF
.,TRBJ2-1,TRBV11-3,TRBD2,TGTGCCAGCAGCTTTTGGGAAGGACTAGCGGGAGTGGGCAATGAGCAGTTCTTC,CASSFWEGLAGVGNEQFF
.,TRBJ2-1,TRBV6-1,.,TGTGCCAGCAGTGATCCAGGGGTCGGCTACAATGAGCAGTTCTTC,CASSDPGVGYNEQFF
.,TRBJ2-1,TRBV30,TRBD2,TGTGCCTGGAGCCCGGGACTAGGCTCCTACAATGAGCAGTTCTTC,CAWSPGLGSYNEQFF
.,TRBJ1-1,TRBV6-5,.,TGTGCCAGCAGTTACGAAATTGGGACCACTGAAGCTTTCTTT,CASSYEIGTTEAFF
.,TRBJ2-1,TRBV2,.,TGTGCCAGCAGTGGCCCCGGACAGTACAATGAGCAGTTCTTC,CASSGPGQYNEQFF
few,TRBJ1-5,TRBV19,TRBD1,TGTGCCAGTAGTCCCGAGGGGACAGGGTCCAATAGCAATCAGCCCCAGCATTTT,CASSPEGTGSNSNQPQHF
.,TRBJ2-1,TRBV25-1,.,TGTGCCAGTGGGGGGCGGAACTACAATGAGCAGTTCTTC,CASGGRNYNEQFF
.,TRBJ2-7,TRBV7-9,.,TGTGCCAGCAGCTTAAGTGTCCACTCCTACGAGCAGTACTTC,CASSLSVHSYEQYF
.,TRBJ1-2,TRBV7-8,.,TGTGCCAGCAGCTTAGCGCCCAGGGGAAACTATGGCTACACCTTC,CASSLAPRGNYGYTF
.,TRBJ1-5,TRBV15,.,TGTGCCACCAGCAGAGATCCCAGGGTAGGTCAGCCCCAGCATTTT,CATSRDPRVGQPQHF
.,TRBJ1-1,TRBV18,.,TGTGCCAGCTCACGGTCGGGACTGGGAAACACTGAAGCTTTCTTT,CASSRSGLGNTEAFF
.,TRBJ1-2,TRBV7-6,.,TGTGCCAGCAGCTCCCGCGCCCGGGACCCCAACTATGGCTACACCTTC,CASSSRARDPNYGYTF
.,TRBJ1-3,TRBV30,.,TGTGCCTGGAGTGTTTCGGGCAGAAACACCATATATTTT,CAWSVSGRNTIYF
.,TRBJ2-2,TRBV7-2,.,TGTGCCAGCAGCTTAGAGCCTAGCGTCCAGGGCGGGGAGCTGTTTTTT,CASSLEPSVQGGELFF
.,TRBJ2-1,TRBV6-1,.,TGTGCCAGCAGTGTGTGGGAGAGGCAGTTCTTC,CASSVWERQFF
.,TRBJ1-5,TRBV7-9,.,TGTGCCAGCAGCTTTCAGGGATTGACTCAGCCCCAGCATTTT,CASSFQGLTQPQHF
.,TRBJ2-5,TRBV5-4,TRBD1,TGTGCCAGCAGCTTCAGGACAGGGGGCGCGGAGACCCAGTACTTC,CASSFRTGGAETQYF
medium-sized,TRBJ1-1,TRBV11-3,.,TGTGCCAGCGGGGGGAACCCTGAAGCTTTCTTT,CASGGNPEAFF
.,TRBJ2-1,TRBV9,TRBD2,TGTGCCAGCAGCGTAAGTACTAGCGGGAATGAGCAGTTCTTC,CASSVSTSGNEQFF